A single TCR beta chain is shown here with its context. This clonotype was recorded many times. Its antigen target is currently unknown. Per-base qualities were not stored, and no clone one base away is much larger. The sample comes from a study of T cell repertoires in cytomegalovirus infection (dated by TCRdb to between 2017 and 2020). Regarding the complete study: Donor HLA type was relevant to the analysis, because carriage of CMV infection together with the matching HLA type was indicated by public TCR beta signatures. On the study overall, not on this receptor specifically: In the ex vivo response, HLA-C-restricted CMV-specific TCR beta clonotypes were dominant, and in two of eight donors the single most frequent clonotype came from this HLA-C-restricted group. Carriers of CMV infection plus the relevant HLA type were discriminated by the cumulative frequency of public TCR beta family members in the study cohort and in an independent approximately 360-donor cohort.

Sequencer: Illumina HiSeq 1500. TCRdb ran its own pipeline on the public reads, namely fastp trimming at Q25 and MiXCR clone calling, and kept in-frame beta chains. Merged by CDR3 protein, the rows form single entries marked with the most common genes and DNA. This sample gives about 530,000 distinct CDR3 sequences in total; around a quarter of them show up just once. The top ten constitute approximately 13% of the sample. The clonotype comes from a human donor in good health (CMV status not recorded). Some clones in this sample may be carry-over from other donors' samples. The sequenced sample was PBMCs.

The CDR3 sequence is CASSFGGANQPQHF. The nucleotide sequence reads TGTGCCAGCAGTTTTGGGGGTGCGAATCAGCCCCAGCATTTT. This chain is built from TRBV27 and TRBJ1-5, with TRBD1 tentatively as D gene (5 bases match). Looking up the germline V gene (reference sequence) yields CDR1 MNHEY and CDR2 SMNVEV. V is pared back by 3 bases and J by 4 bases, with 10 bases lying between the germline termini. Taken from cysteine to phenylalanine, the CDR3 has 14 residues. Only the CDR3 region is kept as DNA, spanning 42 bases read in frame from base 1.